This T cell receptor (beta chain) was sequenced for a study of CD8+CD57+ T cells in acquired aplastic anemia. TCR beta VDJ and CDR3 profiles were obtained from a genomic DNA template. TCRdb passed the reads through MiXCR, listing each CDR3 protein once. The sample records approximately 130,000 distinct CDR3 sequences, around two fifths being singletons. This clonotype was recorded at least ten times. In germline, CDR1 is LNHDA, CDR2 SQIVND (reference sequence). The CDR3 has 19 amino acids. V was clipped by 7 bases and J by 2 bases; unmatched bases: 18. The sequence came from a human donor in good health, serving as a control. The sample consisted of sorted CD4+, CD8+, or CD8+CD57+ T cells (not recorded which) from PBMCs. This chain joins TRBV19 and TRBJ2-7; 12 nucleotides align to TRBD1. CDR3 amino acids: CASTELGQGASPYPYEQYF. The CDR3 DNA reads TGTGCCAGTACCGAACTGGGACAGGGGGCTTCACCTTACCCCTACGAGCAGTACTTC. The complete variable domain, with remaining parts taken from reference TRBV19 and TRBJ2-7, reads DGGITQSPKYLFRKEGQNVTLSCEQNLNHDAMYWYRQDPGQGLRLIYYSQIVNDFQKGDIAEGYSVSREKKESFPLTVTSAQKNPTAFYLCASTELGQGASPYPYEQYFGPGTRLTVT.